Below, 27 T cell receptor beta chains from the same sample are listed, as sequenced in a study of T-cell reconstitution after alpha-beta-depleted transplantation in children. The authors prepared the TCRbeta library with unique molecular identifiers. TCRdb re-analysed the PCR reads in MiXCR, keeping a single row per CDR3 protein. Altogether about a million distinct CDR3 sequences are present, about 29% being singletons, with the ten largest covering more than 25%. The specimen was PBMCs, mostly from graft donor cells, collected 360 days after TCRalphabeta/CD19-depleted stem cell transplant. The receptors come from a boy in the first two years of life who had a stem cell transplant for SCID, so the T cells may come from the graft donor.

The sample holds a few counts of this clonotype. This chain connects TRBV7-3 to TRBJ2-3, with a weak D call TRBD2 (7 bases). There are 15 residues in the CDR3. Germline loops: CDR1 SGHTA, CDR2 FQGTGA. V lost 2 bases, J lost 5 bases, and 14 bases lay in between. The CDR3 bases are TGTGCCAGCAGCTTATCCAGGGGCGGGGGAGATACGCAGTATTTT. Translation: CASSLSRGGGDTQYF.

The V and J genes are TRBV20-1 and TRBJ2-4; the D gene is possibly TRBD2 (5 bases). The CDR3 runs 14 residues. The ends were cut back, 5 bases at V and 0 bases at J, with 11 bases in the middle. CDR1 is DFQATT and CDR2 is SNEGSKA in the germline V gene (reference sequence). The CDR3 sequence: CSAVGSLAKNIQYF. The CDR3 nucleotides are TGCAGTGCTGTGGGGAGCCTAGCCAAAAACATTCAGTACTTC.

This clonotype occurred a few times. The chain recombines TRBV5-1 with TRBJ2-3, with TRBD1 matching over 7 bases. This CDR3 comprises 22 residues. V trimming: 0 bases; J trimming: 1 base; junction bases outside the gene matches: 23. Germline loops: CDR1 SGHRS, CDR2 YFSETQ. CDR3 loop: CASSLDPGRAFGQANRTDTQYF. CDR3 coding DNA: TGCGCCAGCAGCTTGGATCCCGGACGAGCATTTGGACAGGCGAACCGCACAGATACGCAGTATTTT.

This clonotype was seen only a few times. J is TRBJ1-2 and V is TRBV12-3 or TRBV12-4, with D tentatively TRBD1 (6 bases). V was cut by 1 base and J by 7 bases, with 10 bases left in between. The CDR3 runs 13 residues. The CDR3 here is CASSLGTDPGYTF. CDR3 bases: TGTGCCAGCAGTTTAGGGACAGACCCTGGCTACACCTTC.

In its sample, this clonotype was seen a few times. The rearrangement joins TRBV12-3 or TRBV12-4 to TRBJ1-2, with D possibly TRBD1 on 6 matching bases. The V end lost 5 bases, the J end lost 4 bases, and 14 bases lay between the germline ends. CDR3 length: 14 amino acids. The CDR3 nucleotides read TGTGCCAGCAGTCCTCAACAGGGTTTCTATGGCTACACCTTC. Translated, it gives CASSPQQGFYGYTF.

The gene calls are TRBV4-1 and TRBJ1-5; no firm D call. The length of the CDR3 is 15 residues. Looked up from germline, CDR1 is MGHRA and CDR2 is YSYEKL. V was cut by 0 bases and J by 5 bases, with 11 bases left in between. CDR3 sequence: CASSQESRPHQPQHF. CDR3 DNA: TGCGCCAGCAGCCAAGAGAGCAGGCCGCATCAGCCCCAGCATTTT.

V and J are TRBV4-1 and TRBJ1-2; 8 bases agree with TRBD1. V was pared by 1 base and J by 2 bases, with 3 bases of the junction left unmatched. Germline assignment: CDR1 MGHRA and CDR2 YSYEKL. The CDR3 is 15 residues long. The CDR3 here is CASSQGTGTNYGYTF. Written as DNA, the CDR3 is TGCGCCAGCAGCCAAGGGACAGGGACGAACTATGGCTACACCTTC.

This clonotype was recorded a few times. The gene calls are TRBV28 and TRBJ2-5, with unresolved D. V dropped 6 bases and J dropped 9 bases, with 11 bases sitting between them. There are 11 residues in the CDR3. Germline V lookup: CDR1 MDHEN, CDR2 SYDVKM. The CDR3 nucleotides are TGTGCCAGCAGCCCCCATACGCCCCAGTACTTC. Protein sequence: CASSPHTPQYF. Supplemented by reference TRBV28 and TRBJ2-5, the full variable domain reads DVKVTQSSRYLVKRTGEKVFLECVQDMDHENMFWYRQDPGLGLRLIYFSYDVKMKEKGDIPEGYSVSREKKERFSLILESASTNQTSMYLCASSPHTPQYFGPGTRLLVL.

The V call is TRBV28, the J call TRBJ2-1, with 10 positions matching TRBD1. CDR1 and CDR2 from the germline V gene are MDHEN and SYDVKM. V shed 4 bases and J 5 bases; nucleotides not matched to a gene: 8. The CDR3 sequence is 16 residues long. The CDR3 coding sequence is TGTGCCAGCAGTTGGGACAGGGGAAGTGGCCACAATGAGCAGTTCTTC. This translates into CASSWDRGSGHNEQFF.

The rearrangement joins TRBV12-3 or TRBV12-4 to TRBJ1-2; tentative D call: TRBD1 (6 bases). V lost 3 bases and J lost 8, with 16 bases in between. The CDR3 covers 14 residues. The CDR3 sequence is CASSLRQAFRGYTF. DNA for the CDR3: TGTGCCAGCAGTTTGAGACAGGCCTTCCGGGGCTACACCTTC.

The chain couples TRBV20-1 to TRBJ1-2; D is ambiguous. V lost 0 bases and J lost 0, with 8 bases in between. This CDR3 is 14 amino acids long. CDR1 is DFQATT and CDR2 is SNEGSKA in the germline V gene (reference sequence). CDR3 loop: CSARDVVTNYGYTF. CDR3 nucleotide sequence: TGCAGTGCTAGAGATGTGGTAACTAACTATGGCTACACCTTC.

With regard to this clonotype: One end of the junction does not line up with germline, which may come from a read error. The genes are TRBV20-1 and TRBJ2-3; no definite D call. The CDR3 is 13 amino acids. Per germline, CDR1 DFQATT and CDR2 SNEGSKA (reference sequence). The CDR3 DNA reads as TGCAGTGCCAGAGAACTGGGCACAGATACGCAGTATTTT. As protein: CSARELGTDTQYF.

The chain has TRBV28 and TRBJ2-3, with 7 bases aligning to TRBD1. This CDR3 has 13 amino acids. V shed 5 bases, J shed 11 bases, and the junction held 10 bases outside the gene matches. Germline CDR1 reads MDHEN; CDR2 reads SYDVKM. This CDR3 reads CASSGTRGQGQYF. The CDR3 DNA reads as TGTGCCAGCAGTGGCACGAGGGGGCAGGGGCAGTATTTT.

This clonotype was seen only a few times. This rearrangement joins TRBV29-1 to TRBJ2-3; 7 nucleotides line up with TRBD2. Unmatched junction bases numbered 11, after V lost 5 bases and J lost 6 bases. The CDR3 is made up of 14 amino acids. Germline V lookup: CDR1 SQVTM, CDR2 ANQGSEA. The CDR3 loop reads CSVWFGGKSDTQYF. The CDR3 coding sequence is TGCAGCGTTTGGTTCGGGGGGAAAAGTGATACGCAGTATTTT.

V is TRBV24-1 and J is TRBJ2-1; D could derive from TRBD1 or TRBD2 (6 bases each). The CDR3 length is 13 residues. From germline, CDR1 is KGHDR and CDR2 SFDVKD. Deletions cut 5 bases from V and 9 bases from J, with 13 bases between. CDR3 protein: CATSALGGSEQFF. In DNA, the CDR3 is TGTGCCACCAGTGCCCTGGGGGGCAGTGAGCAGTTCTTC.

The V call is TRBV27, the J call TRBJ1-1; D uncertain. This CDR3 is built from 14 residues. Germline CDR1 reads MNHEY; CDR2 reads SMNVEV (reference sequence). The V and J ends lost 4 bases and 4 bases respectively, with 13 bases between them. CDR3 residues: CASSYGKWGTEAFF. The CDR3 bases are TGTGCCAGCAGTTATGGGAAATGGGGCACTGAAGCTTTCTTT.

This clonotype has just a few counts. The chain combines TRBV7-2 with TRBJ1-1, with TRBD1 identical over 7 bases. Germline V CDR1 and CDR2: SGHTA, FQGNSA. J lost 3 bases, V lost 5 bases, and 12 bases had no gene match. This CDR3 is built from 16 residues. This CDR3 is CASSPLDRARHTEAFF. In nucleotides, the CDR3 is TGTGCCAGCAGCCCTCTCGACAGGGCACGGCACACTGAAGCTTTCTTT.

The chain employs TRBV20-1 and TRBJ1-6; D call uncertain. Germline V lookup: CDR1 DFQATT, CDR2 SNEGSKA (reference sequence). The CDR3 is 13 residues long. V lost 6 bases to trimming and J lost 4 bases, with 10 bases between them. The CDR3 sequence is CSARPEYNSPLHF. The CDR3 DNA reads TGCAGTGCCCGGCCGGAGTATAATTCACCCCTCCACTTT.

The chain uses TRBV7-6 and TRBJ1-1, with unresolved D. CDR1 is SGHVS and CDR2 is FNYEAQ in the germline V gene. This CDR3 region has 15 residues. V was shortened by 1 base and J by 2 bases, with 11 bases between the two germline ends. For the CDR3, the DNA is TGTGCCAGCAGCTTAGGCGGACCAGGAAACACTGAAGCTTTCTTT. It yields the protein CASSLGGPGNTEAFF.

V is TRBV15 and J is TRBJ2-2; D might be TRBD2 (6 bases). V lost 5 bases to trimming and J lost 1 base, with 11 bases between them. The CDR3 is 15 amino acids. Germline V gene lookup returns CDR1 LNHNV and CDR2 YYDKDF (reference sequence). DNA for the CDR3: TGTGCCACCAGCCCGAGGGGACTGAACACCGGGGAGCTGTTTTTT. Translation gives CATSPRGLNTGELFF.

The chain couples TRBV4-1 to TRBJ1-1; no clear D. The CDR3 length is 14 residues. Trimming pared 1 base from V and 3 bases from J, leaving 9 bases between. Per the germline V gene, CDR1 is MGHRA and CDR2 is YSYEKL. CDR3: CASSQADGYTEAFF. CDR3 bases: TGCGCCAGCAGCCAAGCGGACGGCTACACTGAAGCTTTCTTT.

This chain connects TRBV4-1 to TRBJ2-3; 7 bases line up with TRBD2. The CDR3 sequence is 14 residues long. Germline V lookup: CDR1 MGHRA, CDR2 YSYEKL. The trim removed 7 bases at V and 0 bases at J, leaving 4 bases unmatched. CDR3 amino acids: CASNPGGSTDTQYF. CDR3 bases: TGCGCCAGCAACCCGGGGGGTAGCACAGATACGCAGTATTTT.

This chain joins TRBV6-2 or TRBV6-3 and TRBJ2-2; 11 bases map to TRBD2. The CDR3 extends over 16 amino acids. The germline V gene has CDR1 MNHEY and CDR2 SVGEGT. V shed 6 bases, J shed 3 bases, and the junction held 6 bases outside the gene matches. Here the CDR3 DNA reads TGTGCCAGCAGGCCCCCGGGACTAGCGGACACCGGGGAGCTGTTTTTT. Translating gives CASRPPGLADTGELFF.

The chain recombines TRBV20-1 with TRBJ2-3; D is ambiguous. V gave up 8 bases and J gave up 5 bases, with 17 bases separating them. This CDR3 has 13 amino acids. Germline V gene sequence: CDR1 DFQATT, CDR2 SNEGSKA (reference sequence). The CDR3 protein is CSRVGSLQDTQYF. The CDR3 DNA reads TGCAGTCGTGTAGGAAGCCTGCAAGATACGCAGTATTTT.

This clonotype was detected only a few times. The CDR3 nucleotides are TGCGCCAGCAGCCCGGGGACAGCGATTAACTATGGCTACACCTTC. As protein: CASSPGTAINYGYTF. The rearrangement joins TRBV5-1 to TRBJ1-2; 7 nucleotides agree with TRBD1. V gave up 4 bases and J gave up 1 base; unmatched junction bases: 7. The CDR3 has 15 residues. In germline, CDR1 is SGHRS, CDR2 YFSETQ.

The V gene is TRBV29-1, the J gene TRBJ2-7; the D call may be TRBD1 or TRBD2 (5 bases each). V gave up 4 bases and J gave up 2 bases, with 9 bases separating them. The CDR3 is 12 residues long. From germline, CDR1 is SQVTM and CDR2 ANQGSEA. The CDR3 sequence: CSVVWGTYEQYF. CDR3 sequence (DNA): TGCAGCGTTGTATGGGGGACCTACGAGCAGTACTTC.

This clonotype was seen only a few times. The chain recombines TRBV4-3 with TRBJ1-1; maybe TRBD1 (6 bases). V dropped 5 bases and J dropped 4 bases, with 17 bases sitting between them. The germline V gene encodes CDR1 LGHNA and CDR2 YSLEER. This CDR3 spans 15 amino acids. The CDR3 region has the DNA TGCGCCAGCAGCTCCGGACAGCCGGGACGCACTGAAGCTTTCTTT. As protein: CASSSGQPGRTEAFF.